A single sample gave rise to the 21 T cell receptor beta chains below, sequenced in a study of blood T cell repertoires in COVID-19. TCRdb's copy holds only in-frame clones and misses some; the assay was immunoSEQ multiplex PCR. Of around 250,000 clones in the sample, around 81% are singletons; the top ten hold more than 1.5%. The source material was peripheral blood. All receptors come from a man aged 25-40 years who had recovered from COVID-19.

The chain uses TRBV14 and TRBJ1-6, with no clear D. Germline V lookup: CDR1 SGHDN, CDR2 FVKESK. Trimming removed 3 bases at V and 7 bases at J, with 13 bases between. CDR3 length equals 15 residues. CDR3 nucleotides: TGTGCCAGCAGCCATTCGGGGAGGATGAATTCACCCCTCCACTTT. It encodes CASSHSGRMNSPLHF.

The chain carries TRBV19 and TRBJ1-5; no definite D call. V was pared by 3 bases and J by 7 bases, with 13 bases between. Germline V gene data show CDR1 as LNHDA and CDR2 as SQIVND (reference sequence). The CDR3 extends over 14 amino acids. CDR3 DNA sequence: TGTGCCAGTAGTATGCTCGGGGTTTACCAGCCCCAGCATTTT. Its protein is CASSMLGVYQPQHF.

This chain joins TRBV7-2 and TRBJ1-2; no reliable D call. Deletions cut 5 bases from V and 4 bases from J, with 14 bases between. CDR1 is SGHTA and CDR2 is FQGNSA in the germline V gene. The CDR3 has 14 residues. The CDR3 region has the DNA TGTGCCAGCAGCCTAGGGTTGAACGGCTATGGCTACACCTTC. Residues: CASSLGLNGYGYTF.

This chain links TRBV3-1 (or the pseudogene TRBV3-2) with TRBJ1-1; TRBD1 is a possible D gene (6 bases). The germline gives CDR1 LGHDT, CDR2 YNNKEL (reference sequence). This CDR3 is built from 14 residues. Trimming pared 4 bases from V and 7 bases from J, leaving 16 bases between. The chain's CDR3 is CASSPAGESVEAFF. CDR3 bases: TGTGCCAGCAGCCCAGCAGGGGAGTCGGTTGAAGCTTTCTTT.

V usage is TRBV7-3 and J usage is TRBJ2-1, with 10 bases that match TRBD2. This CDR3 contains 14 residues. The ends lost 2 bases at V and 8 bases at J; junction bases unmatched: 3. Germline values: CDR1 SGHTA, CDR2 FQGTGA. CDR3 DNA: TGTGCCAGCAGCTTATGGAGCGGGGGGGATGAGCAGTTCTTC. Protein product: CASSLWSGGDEQFF.

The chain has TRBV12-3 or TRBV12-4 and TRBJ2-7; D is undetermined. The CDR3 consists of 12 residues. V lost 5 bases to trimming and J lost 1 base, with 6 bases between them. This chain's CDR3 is CASSRGSYEQYV. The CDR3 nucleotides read TGTGCCAGCAGTAGAGGATCCTACGAGCAGTACGTC.

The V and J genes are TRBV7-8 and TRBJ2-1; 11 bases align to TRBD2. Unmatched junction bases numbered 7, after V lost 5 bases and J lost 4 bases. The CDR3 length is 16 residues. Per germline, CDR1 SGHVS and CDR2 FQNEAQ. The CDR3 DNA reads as TGTGCCAGCAGCCCGGGACTAGCGGCGATTTACAATGAGCAGTTCTTC. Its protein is CASSPGLAAIYNEQFF.

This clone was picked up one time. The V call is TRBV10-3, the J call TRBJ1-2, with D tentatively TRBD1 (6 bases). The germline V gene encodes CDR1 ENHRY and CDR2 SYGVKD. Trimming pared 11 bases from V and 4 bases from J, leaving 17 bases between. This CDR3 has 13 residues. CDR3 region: CALYREGGYGYTF. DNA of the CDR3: TGTGCCCTGTACAGGGAAGGGGGCTATGGCTACACCTTC.

The CDR3 sequence: CASSQPRSTGELFF. Written as DNA, the CDR3 is TGCGCCAGCAGCCAACCCCGGAGCACCGGGGAGCTGTTTTTT. The rearrangement joins TRBV5-1 to TRBJ2-2; D is unresolved. The CDR3 is made up of 14 amino acids. CDR1 SGHRS and CDR2 YFSETQ come from the germline V gene. V lost 4 bases and J 4 bases, leaving 11 bases between the germline ends.

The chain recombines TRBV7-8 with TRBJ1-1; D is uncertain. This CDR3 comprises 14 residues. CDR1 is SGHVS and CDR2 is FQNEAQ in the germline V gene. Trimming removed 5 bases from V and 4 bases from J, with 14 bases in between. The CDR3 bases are TGTGCCAGCAGCCCTTTAGATGGTCGCACTGAAGCTTTCTTT. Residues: CASSPLDGRTEAFF.

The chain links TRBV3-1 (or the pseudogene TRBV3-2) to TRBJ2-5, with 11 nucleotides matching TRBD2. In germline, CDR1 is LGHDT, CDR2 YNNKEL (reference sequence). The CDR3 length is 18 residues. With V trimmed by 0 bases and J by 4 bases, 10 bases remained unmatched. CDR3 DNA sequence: TGTGCCAGCAGCCAAGACTTAGCGGGGGGGTCCCCACGAGAGACCCAGTACTTC. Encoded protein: CASSQDLAGGSPRETQYF.

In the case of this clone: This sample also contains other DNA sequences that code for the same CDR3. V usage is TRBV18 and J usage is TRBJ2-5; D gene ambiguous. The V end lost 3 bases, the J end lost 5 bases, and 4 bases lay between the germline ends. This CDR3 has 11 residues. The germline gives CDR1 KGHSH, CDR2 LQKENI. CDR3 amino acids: CASSPSETQYF. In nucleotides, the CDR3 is TGTGCCAGCTCACCCTCGGAGACCCAGTACTTC.

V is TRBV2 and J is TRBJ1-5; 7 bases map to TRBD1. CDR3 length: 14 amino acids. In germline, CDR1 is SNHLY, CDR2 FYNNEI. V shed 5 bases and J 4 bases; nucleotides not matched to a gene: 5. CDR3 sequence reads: CASSRQGENQPQHF. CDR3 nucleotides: TGTGCCAGCAGTAGACAGGGAGAAAATCAGCCCCAGCATTTT.

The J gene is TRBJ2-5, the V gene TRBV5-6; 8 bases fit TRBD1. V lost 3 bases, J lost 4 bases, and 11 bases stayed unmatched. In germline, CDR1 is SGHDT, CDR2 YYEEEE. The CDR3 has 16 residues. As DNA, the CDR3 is TGTGCCAGCAGCTCAGTGGACAGGGAATGGGGAGAGACCCAGTACTTC. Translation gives CASSSVDREWGETQYF.

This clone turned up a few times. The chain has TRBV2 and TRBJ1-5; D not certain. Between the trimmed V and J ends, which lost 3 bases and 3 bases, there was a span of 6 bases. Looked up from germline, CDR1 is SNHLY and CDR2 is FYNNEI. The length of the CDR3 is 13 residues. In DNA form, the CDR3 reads TGTGCCAGCAGTGATTCGTTCAATCAGCCCCAGCATTTT. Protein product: CASSDSFNQPQHF.

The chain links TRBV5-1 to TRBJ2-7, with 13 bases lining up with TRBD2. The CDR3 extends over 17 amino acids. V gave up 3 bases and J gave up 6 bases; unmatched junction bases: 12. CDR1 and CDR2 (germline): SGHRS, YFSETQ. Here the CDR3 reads CASSSAKGTSGAGEQYF. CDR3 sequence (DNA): TGCGCCAGCAGCTCCGCAAAAGGGACTAGCGGGGCGGGCGAGCAGTACTTC.

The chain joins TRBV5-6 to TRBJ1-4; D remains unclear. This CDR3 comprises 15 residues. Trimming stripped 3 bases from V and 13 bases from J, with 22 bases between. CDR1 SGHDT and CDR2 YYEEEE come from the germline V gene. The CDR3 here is CASSSATEGVQGLFF. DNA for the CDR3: TGTGCCAGCAGCTCCGCGACCGAGGGTGTCCAAGGACTGTTTTTT.

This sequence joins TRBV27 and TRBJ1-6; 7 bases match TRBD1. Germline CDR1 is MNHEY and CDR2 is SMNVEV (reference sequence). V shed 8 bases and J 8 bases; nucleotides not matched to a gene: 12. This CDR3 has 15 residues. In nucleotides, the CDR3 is TGTGCCAGCCAGCCCTCGGGGCAGGGGGATTCACCCCTCCACTTT. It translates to CASQPSGQGDSPLHF.

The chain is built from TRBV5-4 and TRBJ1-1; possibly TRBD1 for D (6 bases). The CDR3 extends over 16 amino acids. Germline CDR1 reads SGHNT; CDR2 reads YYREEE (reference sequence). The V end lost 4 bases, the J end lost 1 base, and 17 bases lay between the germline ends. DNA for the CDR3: TGTGCCAGCAGCCGTAGGGGGGGCGCGAGGAACACTGAAGCTTTCTTT. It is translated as CASSRRGGARNTEAFF.

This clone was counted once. CDR3 nucleotides: TGCGCCAGCAGCTTGGAAGGACAGAGAGTCACAGATACGCAGTATTTT. Amino acids: CASSLEGQRVTDTQYF. The chain joins TRBV5-1 to TRBJ2-3; D perhaps matches TRBD1 (6 bases). V lost 0 bases and J 2 bases, leaving 13 bases between the germline ends. This CDR3 has 16 amino acids. From germline, CDR1 is SGHRS and CDR2 YFSETQ. The full variable domain, rest sourced from reference TRBV5-1 and TRBJ2-3, is KAGVTQTPRYLIKTRGQQVTLSCSPISGHRSVSWYQQTPGQGLQFLFEYFSETQRNKGNFPGRFSGRQFSNSRSEMNVSTLELGDSALYLCASSLEGQRVTDTQYFGPGTRLTVL.

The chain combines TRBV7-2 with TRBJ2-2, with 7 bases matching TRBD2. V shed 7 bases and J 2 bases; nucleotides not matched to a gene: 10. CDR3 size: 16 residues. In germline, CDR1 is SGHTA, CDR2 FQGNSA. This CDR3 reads CASINNPTSNTGELFF. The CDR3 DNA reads TGTGCCAGCATCAACAACCCGACTAGCAACACCGGGGAGCTGTTTTTT.